These 9 T cell receptor beta chains came from one sample sequenced in a study of T-cell reconstitution after alpha-beta-depleted transplantation in children. A library of TCRbeta sequences, prepared with unique molecular identifiers, was generated. Each CDR3 protein is one row after TCRdb ran MiXCR on the PCR reads. The data contain about 870,000 distinct CDR3 sequences, around 17% of them singletons. Specimen: PBMCs, mostly from graft donor cells, collected 360 days after TCRalphabeta/CD19-depleted stem cell transplant. The source is a male patient aged 10 to 17 who had a stem cell transplant for acute lymphoblastic leukemia, so the T cells may come from the graft donor.

This clonotype appeared a few times. The CDR3 DNA sequence: TGCAGCGGGGCTAGGGCTAGCGGTTTTACCTACAATGAGCAGTTCTTC. Translated: CSGARASGFTYNEQFF. The gene calls are TRBV29-1 and TRBJ2-1; the match to TRBD2 covers 7 bases. This CDR3 comprises 16 residues. Germline V gene data show CDR1 as SQVTM and CDR2 as ANQGSEA. Trimming cost V 7 bases and J 2 bases; bases outside gene matches: 14.

This chain joins TRBV7-9 and TRBJ1-1, with D unresolved. This CDR3 is 16 amino acids long. Looked up from germline, CDR1 is SEHNR and CDR2 is FQNEAQ (reference sequence). V was clipped by 5 bases and J by 1 base, with 17 bases between them. In DNA, the CDR3 is TGTGCCAGCAGCCTCGATAACACATTGGGGAACACTGAAGCTTTCTTT. It specifies CASSLDNTLGNTEAFF. Together with reference TRBV7-9 and TRBJ1-1, the CDR3 gives the full variable domain: DTGVSQNPRHKITKRGQNVTFRCDPISEHNRLYWYRQTLGQGPEFLTYFQNEAQLEKSRLLSDRFSAERPKGSFSTLEIQRTEQGDSAMYLCASSLDNTLGNTEAFFGQGTRLTVV.

This clonotype was picked up a small number of times. V is TRBV12-3 or TRBV12-4 and J is TRBJ2-3, with TRBD2 identical over 12 bases. V gave up 5 bases and J gave up 2 bases; unmatched junction bases: 5. The CDR3 is made up of 16 amino acids. CDR3 sequence (DNA): TGTGCCAGCAGTAGACTAGCGGGAGTGTACACAGATACGCAGTATTTT. Its protein is CASSRLAGVYTDTQYF.

This clonotype occurred many times. The chain recombines TRBV5-1 with TRBJ2-3; the D is unclear. CDR1 SGHRS and CDR2 YFSETQ come from the germline V gene. The CDR3 extends over 15 amino acids. V gave up 2 bases and J gave up 2 bases, with 12 bases separating them. The CDR3, as DNA: TGCGCCAGCAGCTTTGAAGGTCCCCACACAGATACGCAGTATTTT. This codes for CASSFEGPHTDTQYF.

V usage is TRBV5-4 and J usage is TRBJ2-1, with 9 positions matching TRBD1. The CDR3 extends over 16 amino acids. Germline values: CDR1 SGHNT, CDR2 YYREEE (reference sequence). With V trimmed by 3 bases and J by 6 bases, 10 bases remained unmatched. CDR3 protein: CASSSGTGTNGNEQFF. The CDR3 DNA reads as TGTGCCAGCAGCTCCGGGACAGGGACTAACGGCAATGAGCAGTTCTTC.

The rearrangement links TRBV11-1 to TRBJ2-7, with D maybe TRBD1 (5 bases). The germline gives CDR1 SGHAT, CDR2 FQDESV (reference sequence). The CDR3 is 18 residues long. V was trimmed by 0 bases and J by 2 bases, leaving 20 bases between them. This CDR3 reads CASSLAVTGERPPYEQYF. The DNA for the CDR3 is TGTGCCAGCAGCTTAGCGGTTACAGGAGAGCGTCCGCCCTACGAGCAGTACTTC.

A few counts support this clonotype. The J gene is TRBJ2-3, the V gene TRBV5-1, with unresolved D. The CDR3 covers 15 residues. Between the trimmed V and J ends, which lost 1 base and 6 bases, there was a span of 15 bases. The germline V gene has CDR1 SGHRS and CDR2 YFSETQ. Here the CDR3 reads CASSLQWAYRDTQYF. CDR3 coding DNA: TGCGCCAGCAGCTTGCAATGGGCGTACCGGGATACGCAGTATTTT.

This clonotype was detected a few times. The chain combines TRBV24-1 with TRBJ2-1; 10 bases map to TRBD2. The CDR3 is 16 residues long. CDR1 is KGHDR, CDR2 SFDVKD, per germline. Losses at the gene ends were 4 bases for V and 8 bases for J; bases not matched to a gene: 10. CDR3 DNA sequence: TGTGCCACCAGTGACCCCAGCGGGAGGGCCCCTCATGAGCAGTTCTTC. As protein: CATSDPSGRAPHEQFF.

The V and J genes are TRBV5-1 and TRBJ2-7, with 7 bases fitting TRBD2. The CDR3 has 14 residues. Germline V gene sequence: CDR1 SGHRS, CDR2 YFSETQ. The J segment lost 6 bases and the V segment lost 0 bases, leaving 6 bases of the junction unmatched. The CDR3 DNA follows: TGCGCCAGCAGCTTGGGCGGGAGCCCACTCGAGCAGTACTTC. Protein: CASSLGGSPLEQYF.